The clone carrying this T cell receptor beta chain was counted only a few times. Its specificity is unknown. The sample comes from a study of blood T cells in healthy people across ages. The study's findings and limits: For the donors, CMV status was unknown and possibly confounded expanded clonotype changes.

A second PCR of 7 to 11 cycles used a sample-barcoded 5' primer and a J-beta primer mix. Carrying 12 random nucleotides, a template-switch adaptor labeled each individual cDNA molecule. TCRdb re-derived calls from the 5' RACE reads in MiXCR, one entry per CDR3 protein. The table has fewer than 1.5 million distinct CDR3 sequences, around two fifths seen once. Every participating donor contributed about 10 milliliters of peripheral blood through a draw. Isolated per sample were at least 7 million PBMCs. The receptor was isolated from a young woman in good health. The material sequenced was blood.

The CDR3 coding sequence is TGTGCCAGCAGTTCCGGTGGTCTTCTTGGCTACACCTTC. This gives the protein CASSSGGLLGYTF. V gene TRBV12-3 or TRBV12-4 combines with J gene TRBJ1-2, with D unclear. The CDR3 loop spans 13 amino acids. V was cut by 4 bases and J by 7 bases, with 13 bases left in between.